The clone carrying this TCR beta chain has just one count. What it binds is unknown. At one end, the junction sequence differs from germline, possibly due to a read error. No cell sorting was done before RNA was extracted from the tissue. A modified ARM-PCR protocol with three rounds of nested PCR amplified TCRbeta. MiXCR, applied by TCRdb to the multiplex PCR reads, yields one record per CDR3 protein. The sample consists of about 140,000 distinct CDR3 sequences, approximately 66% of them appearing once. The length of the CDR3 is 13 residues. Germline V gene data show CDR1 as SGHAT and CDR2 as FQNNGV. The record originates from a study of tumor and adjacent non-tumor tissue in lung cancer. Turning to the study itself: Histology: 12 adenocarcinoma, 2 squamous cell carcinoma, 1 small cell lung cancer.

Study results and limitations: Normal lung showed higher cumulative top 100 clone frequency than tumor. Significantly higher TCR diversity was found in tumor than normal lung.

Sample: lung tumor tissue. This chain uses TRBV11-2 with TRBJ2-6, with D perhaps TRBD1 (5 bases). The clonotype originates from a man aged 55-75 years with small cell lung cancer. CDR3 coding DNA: TGTGCCAACAGCCTCGCTGGGGCCAACGTCCTGACATTC. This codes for CANSLAGANVLTF.